This T cell receptor beta chain originates from a study of control samples from healthy donors and cancer patients. CDR1 is GTSNPN, CDR2 SVGIG, per germline (reference sequence). Deletions cut 0 bases from V and 4 bases from J, with 6 bases between. This CDR3 is built from 12 residues. As regards this clone: Other DNA sequences in this specimen translate into the identical CDR3.

The assay was immunoSEQ multiplex PCR, and TCRdb's table has in-frame clones only and misses some. The table lists approximately 120,000 clones, approximately 90% of them singletons. The gene calls are TRBV30 and TRBJ1-2; D remains unclear. The receptor was derived from a human donor in good health. The donor label of this sample is uncertain. Specimen: blood. In DNA form, the CDR3 reads TGTGCCTGGAGTGTACGGGGCTATGGCTACACCTTC. Amino acid sequence: CAWSVRGYGYTF.